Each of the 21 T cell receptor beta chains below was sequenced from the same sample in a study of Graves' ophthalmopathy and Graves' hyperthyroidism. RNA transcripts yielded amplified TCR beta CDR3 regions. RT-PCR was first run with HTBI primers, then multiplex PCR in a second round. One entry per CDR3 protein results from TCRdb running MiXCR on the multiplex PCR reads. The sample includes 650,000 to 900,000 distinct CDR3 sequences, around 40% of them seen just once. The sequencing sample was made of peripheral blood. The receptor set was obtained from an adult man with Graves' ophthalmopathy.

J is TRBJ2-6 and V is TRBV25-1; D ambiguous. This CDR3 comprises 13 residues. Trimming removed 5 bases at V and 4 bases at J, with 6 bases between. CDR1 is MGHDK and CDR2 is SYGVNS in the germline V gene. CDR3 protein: CASSHLGANVLTF. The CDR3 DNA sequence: TGTGCCAGCAGTCACCTAGGGGCCAACGTCCTGACTTTC.

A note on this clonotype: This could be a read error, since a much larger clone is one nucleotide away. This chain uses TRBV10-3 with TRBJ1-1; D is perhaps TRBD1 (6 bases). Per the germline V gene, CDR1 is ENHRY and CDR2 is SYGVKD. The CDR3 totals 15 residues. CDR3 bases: TGTGCCATCAAGGGGGGGGATTCGATGAACACTGAAGCTCTCTTT. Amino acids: CAIKGGDSMNTEALF.

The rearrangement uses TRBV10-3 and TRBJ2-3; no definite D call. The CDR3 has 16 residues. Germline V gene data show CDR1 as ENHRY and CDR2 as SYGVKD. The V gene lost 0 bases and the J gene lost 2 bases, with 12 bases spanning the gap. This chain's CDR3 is CAISESSSWATDTQYF. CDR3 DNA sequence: TGTGCCATCAGTGAGTCGTCTAGTTGGGCCACAGATACGCAGTATTTT.

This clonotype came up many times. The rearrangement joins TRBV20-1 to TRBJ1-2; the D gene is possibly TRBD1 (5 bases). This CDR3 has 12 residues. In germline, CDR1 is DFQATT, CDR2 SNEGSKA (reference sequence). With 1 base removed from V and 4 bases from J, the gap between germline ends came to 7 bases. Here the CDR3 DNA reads TGCAGTGCTAGAGGGACAAGCTATGGCTACACCTTC. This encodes CSARGTSYGYTF.

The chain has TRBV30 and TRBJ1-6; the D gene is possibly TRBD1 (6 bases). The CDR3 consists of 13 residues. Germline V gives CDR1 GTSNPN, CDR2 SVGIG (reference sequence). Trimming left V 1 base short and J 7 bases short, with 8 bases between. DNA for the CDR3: TGTGCCTGGAGTGAAACAGGGAATTCACCCCTCCACTTT. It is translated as CAWSETGNSPLHF. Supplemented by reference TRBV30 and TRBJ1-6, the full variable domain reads SQTIHQWPATLVQPVGSPLSLECTVEGTSNPNLYWYRQAAGRGLQLLFYSVGIGQISSEVPQNLSASRPQDRQFILSSKKLLLSDSGFYLCAWSETGNSPLHFGNGTRLTVT.

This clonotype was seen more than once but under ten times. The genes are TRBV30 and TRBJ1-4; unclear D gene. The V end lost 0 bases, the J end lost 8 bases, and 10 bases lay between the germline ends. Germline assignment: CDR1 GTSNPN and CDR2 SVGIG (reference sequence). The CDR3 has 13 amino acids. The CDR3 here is CAWSVLGFEKLFF. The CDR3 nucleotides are TGTGCCTGGAGTGTCTTAGGGTTCGAAAAACTGTTTTTT.

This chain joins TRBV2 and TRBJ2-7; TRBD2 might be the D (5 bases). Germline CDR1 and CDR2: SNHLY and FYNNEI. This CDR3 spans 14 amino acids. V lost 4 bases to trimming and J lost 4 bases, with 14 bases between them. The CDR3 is CASSGTLTVYEQYF. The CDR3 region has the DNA TGTGCCAGCAGTGGGACTTTAACGGTATACGAGCAGTACTTC.

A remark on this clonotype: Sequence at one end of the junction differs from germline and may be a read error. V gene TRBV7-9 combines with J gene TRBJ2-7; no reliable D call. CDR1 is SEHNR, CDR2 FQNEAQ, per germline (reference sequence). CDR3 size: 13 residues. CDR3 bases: TGTGCCGGCAGCTGGGTCCCAGCCTACGAGCAGTACTTC. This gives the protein CAGSWVPAYEQYF.

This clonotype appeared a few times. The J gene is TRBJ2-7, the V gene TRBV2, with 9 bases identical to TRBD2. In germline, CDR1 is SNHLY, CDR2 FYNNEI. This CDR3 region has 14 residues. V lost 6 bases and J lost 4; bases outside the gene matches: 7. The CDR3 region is CASRDKRGAYEQYF. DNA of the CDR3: TGTGCCAGCAGGGATAAGCGGGGGGCGTACGAGCAGTACTTC.

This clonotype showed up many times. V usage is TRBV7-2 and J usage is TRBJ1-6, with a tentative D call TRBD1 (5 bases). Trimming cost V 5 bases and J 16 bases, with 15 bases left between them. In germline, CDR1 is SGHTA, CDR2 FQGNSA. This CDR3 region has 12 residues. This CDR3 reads CASSASTDSLHF. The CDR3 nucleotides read TGTGCCAGCAGCGCATCGACAGATAGTCTCCACTTT.

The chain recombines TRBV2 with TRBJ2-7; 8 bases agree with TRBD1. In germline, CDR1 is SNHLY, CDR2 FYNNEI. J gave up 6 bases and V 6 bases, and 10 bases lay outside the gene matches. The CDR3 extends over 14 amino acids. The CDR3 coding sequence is TGTGCCAGCAGGATGGACAGGGAGTGGGGCGAGCAGTACTTC. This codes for CASRMDREWGEQYF. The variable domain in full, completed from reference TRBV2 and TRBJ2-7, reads EPEVTQTPSHQVTQMGQEVILRCVPISNHLYFYWYRQILGQKVEFLVSFYNNEISEKSEIFDDQFSVERPDGSNFTLKIRSTKLEDSAMYFCASRMDREWGEQYFGPGTRLTVT.

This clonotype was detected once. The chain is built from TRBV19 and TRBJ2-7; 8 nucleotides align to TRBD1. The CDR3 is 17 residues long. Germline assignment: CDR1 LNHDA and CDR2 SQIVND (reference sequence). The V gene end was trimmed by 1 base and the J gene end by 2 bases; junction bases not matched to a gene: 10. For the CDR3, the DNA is TGTGCCAGTAGTATAGCTGCCAGGACAGGGATTCCCTACGAGCAGTACTTC. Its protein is CASSIAARTGIPYEQYF. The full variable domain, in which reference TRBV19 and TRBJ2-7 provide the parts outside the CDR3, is DGGITQSPKYLFRKEGQNVTLSCEQNLNHDAMYWYRQDPGQGLRLIYYSQIVNDFQKGDIAEGYSVSREKKESFPLTVTSAQKNPTAFYLCASSIAARTGIPYEQYFGPGTRLTVT.

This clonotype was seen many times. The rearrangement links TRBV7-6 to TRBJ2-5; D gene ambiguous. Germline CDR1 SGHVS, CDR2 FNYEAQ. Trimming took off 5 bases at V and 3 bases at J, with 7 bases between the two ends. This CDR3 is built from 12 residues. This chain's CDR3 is CASSQDEETQYF. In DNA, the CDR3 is TGTGCCAGCAGCCAGGATGAAGAGACCCAGTACTTC.

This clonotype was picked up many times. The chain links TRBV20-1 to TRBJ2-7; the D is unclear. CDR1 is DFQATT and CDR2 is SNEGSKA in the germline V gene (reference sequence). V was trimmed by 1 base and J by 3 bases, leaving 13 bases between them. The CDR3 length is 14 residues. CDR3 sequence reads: CSARGGGENYEQYF. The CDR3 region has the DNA TGCAGTGCTAGAGGAGGCGGCGAGAACTACGAGCAGTACTTC.

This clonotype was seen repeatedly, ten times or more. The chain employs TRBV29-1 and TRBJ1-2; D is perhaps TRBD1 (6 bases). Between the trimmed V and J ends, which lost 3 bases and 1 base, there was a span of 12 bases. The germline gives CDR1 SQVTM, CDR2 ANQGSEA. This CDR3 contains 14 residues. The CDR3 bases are TGCAGCGTTGACCCGGACAGAGATAACTATGGCTACACCTTC. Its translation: CSVDPDRDNYGYTF. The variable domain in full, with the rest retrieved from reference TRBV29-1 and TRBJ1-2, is SAVISQKPSRDICQRGTSLTIQCQVDSQVTMMFWYRQQPGQSLTLIATANQGSEATYESGFVIDKFPISRPNLTFSTLTVSNMSPEDSSIYLCSVDPDRDNYGYTFGSGTRLTVV.

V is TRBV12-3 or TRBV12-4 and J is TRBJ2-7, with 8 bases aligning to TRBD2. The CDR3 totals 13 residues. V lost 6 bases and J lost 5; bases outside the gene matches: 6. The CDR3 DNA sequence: TGTGCCAGCAGCCGACTAGCGCTTCACGAGCAGTACTTC. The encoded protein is CASSRLALHEQYF.

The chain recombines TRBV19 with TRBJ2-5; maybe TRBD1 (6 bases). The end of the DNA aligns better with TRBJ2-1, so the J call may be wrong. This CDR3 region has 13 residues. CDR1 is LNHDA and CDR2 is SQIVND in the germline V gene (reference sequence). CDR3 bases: TGTGCCAGTAGTAAGGGACACAACAATGAGCAGTTCTTC. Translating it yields CASSKGHNNEQFF.

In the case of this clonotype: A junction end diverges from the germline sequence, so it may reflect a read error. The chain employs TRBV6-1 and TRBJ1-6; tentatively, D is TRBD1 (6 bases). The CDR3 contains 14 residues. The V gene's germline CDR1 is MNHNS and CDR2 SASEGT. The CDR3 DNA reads TGTGCCAGCTATCGGGGGCGTTCTAATTCACCCCCCCACTTT. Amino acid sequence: CASYRGRSNSPPHF.

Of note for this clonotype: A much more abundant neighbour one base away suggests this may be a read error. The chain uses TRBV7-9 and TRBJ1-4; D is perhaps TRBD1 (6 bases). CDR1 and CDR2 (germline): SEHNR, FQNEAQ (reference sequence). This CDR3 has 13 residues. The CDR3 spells CAGSFTGTEKLFF. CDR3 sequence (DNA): TGTGCCGGCAGCTTCACAGGGACTGAAAAACTGTTTTTT.

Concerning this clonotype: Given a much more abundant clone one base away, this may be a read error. The CDR3 coding sequence is TGTGCCAGCAGCCGTCGAGGTCTAAATGCCCTCCACTTT. This codes for CASSRRGLNALHF. V gene TRBV11-2 combines with J gene TRBJ1-6; D ambiguous. Trimming took off 5 bases at V and 14 bases at J, with 16 bases between the two ends. In germline, CDR1 is SGHAT, CDR2 FQNNGV. The CDR3 extends over 13 amino acids.

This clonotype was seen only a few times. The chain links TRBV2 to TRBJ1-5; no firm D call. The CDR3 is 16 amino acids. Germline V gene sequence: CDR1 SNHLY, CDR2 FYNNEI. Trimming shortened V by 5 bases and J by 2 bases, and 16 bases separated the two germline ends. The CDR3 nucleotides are TGTGCCAGCAGTTTATCAAGAGGGCCAGGCAATCAGCCCCAGCATTTT. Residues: CASSLSRGPGNQPQHF.